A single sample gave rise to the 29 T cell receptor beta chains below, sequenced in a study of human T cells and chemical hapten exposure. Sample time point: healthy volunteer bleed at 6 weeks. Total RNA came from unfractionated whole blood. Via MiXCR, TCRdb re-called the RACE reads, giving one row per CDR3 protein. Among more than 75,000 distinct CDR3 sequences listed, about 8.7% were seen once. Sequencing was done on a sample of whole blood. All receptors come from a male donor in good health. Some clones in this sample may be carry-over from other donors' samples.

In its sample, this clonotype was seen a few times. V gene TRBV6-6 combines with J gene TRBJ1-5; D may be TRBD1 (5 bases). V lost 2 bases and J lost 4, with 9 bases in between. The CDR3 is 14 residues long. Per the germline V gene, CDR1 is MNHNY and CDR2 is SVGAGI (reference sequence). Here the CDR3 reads CASSYDSKNQPQHF. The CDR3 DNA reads TGTGCCAGCAGTTACGACAGTAAGAATCAGCCCCAGCATTTT.

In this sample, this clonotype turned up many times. DNA of the CDR3: TGCAGCGTTGAAAGCGGGCTAAACACTGAAGCTTTCTTT. The encoded protein is CSVESGLNTEAFF. The chain uses TRBV29-1 and TRBJ1-1; no clear D gene. The CDR3 covers 13 residues. Germline CDR1 and CDR2: SQVTM and ANQGSEA. Trimming took off 2 bases at V and 2 bases at J, with 9 bases between the two ends.

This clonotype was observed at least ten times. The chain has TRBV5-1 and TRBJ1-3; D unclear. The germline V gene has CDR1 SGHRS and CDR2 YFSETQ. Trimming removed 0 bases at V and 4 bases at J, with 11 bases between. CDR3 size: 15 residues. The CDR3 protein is CASSLDTDPGNTIYF. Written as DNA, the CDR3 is TGCGCCAGCAGCTTGGATACGGACCCGGGAAACACCATATATTTT.

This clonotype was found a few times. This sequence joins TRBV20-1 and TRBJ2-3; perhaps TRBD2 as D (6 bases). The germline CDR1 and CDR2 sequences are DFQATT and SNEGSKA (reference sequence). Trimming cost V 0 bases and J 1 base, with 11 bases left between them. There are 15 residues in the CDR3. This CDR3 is CSARDQPGGTDTQYF. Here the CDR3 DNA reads TGCAGTGCTAGAGATCAGCCGGGAGGCACAGATACGCAGTATTTT.

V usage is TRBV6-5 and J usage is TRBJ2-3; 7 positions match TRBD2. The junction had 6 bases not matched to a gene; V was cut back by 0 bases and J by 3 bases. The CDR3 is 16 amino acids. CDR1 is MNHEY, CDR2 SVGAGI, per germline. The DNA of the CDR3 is TGTGCCAGCAGTTACTCAGGGGCGGGAGCTACAGATACGCAGTATTTT. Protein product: CASSYSGAGATDTQYF.

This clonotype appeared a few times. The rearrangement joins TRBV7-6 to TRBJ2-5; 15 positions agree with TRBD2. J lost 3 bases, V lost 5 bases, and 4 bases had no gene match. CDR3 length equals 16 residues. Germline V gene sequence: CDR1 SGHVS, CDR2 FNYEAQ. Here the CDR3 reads CASSLRTSGGEETQYF. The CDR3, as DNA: TGTGCCAGCAGCCTCCGGACTAGCGGGGGGGAAGAGACCCAGTACTTC. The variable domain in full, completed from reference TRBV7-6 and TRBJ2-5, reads GAGVSQSPRYKVTKRGQDVALRCDPISGHVSLYWYRQALGQGPEFLTYFNYEAQQDKSGLPNDRFSAERPEGSISTLTIQRTEQRDSAMYRCASSLRTSGGEETQYFGPGTRLLVL.

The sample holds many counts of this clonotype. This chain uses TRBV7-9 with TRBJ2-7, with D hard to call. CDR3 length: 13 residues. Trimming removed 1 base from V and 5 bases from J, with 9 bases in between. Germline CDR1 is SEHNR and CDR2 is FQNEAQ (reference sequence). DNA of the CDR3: TGTGCCAGCAGCTTAGGTCCCAGCGACGAGCAGTACTTC. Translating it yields CASSLGPSDEQYF. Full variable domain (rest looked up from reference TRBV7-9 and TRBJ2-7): DTGVSQNPRHKITKRGQNVTFRCDPISEHNRLYWYRQTLGQGPEFLTYFQNEAQLEKSRLLSDRFSAERPKGSFSTLEIQRTEQGDSAMYLCASSLGPSDEQYFGPGTRLTVT.

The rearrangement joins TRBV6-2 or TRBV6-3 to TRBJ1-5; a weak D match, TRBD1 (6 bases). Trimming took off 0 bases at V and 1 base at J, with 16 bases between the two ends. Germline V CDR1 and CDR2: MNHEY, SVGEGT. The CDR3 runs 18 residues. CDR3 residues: CASSYSISRGQSNQPQHF. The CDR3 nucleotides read TGTGCCAGCAGTTACTCGATTAGCCGGGGGCAAAGCAATCAGCCCCAGCATTTT.

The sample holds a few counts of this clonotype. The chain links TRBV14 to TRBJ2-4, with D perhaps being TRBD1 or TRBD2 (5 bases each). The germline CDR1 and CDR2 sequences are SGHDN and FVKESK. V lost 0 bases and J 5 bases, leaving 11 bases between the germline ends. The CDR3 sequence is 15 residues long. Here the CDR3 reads CASSQDGGFQNIQYF. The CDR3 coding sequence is TGTGCCAGCAGCCAAGATGGGGGATTCCAAAACATTCAGTACTTC. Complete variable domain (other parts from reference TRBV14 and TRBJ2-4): EAGVTQFPSHSVIEKGQTVTLRCDPISGHDNLYWYRRVMGKEIKFLLHFVKESKQDESGMPNNRFLAERTGGTYSTLKVQPAELEDSGVYFCASSQDGGFQNIQYFGAGTRLSVL.

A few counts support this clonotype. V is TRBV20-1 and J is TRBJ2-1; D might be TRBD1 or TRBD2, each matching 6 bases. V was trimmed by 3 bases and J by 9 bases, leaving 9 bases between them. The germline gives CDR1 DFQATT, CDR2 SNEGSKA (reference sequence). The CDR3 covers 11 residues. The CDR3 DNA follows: TGCAGTGCTAGGGGGGGCACTGAGCAGTTCTTC. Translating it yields CSARGGTEQFF.

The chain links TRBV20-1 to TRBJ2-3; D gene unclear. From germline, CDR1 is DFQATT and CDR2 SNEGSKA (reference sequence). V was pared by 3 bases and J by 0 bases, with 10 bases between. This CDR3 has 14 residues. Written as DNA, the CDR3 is TGCAGTGCTAGTGTCGCTTCTAGCACAGATACGCAGTATTTT. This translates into CSASVASSTDTQYF.

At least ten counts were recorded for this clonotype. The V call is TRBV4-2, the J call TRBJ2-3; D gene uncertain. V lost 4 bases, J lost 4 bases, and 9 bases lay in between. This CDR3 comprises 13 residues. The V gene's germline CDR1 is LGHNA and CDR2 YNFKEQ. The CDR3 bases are TGTGCCAGCAGCCGGCTAACTCCAGATACGCAGTATTTT. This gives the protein CASSRLTPDTQYF.

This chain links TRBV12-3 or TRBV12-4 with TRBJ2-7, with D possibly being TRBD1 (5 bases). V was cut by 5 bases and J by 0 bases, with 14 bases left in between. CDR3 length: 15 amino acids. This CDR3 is CASSGAPGNSYEQYF. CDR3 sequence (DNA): TGTGCCAGCAGTGGGGCCCCGGGCAACTCCTACGAGCAGTACTTC.

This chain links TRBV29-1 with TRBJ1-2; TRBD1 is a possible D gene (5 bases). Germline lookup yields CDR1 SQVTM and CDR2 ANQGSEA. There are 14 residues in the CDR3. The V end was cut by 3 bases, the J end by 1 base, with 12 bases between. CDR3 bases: TGCAGCGTTGAGACGGGGGAGGGTAACTATGGCTACACCTTC. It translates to CSVETGEGNYGYTF.

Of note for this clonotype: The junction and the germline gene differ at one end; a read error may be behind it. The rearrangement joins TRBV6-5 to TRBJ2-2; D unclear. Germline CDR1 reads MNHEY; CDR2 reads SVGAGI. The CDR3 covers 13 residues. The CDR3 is CTSSSDGGGELFF. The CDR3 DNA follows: TGTACCAGCAGTTCAGATGGCGGCGGGGAGCTGTTTTTT.

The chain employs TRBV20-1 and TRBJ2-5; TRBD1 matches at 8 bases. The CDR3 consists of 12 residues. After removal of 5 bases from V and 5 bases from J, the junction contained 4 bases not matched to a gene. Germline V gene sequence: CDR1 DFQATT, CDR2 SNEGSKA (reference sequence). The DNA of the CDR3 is TGCAGTGCTGACAGGGGTAGGGAGACCCAGTACTTC. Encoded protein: CSADRGRETQYF.

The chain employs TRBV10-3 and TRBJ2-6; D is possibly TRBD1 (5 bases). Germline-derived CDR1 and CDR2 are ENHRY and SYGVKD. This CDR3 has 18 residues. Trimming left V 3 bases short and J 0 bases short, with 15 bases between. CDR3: CAISDRGKISSGANVLTF. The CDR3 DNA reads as TGTGCCATCAGTGATAGGGGAAAAATTTCCTCTGGGGCCAACGTCCTGACTTTC.

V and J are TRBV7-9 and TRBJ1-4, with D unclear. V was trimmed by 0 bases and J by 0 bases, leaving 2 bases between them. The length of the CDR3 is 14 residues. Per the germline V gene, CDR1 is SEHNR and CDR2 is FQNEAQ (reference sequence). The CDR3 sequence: CASSLAPTNEKLFF. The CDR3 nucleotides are TGTGCCAGCAGCTTAGCTCCAACTAATGAAAAACTGTTTTTT.

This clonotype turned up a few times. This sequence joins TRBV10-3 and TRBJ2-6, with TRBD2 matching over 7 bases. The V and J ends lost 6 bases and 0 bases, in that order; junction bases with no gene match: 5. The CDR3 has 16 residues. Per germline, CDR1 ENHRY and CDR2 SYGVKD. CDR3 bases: TGTGCCATCAGGGGGGGAGGGAACTCTGGGGCCAACGTCCTGACTTTC. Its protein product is CAIRGGGNSGANVLTF.

The CDR3 region has the DNA TGTGCCAGCAGTTTAGGGATCCTAGCGGGAGGCTCCTACGAGCAGTACTTC. This gives the protein CASSLGILAGGSYEQYF. This rearrangement joins TRBV12-3 or TRBV12-4 to TRBJ2-7; 11 nucleotides align to TRBD2. Trimming cost V 1 base and J 0 bases; bases outside gene matches: 5. The CDR3 covers 17 residues.

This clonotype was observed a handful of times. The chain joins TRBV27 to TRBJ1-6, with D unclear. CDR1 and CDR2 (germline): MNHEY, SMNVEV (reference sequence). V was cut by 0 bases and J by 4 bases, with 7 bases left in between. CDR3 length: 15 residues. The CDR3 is CASSLSGGYNSPLHF. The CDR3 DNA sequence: TGTGCCAGCAGTTTATCTGGCGGATATAATTCACCCCTCCACTTT.

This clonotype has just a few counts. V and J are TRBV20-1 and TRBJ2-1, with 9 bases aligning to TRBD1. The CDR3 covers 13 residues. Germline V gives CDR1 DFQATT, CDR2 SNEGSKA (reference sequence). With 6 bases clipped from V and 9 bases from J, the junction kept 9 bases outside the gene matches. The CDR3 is CSARTGEPGEQFF. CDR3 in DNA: TGCAGTGCCCGGACAGGGGAGCCGGGTGAGCAGTTCTTC.

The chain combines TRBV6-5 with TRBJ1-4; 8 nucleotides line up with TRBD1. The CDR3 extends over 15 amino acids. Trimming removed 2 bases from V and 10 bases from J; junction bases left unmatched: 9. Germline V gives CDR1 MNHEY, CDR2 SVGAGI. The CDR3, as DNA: TGTGCCAGCAGTTACAAGGACAGGGCCATGGTAAAACTGTTTTTT. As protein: CASSYKDRAMVKLFF.

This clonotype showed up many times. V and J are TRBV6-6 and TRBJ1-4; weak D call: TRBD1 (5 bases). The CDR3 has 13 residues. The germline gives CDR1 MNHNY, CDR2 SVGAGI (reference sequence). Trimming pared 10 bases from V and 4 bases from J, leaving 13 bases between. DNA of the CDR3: TGTGCCACTACACCTCAGGGTAATGAAAAACTGTTTTTT. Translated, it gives CATTPQGNEKLFF.

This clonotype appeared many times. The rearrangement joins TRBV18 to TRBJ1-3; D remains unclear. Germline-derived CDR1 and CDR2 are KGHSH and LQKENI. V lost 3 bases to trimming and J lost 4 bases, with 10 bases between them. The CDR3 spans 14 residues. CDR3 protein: CASSPSQQGNTIYF. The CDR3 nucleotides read TGTGCCAGCTCACCTTCCCAGCAGGGAAACACCATATATTTT.

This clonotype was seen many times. The CDR3 nucleotides read TGTGCCAGCAGTTACCGCTCCTACGAGCAGTACTTC. Its protein is CASSYRSYEQYF. This sequence joins TRBV7-2 and TRBJ2-7, with D hard to call. V was pared by 6 bases and J by 0 bases, with 6 bases between. From germline, CDR1 is SGHTA and CDR2 FQGNSA. CDR3 length equals 12 residues.

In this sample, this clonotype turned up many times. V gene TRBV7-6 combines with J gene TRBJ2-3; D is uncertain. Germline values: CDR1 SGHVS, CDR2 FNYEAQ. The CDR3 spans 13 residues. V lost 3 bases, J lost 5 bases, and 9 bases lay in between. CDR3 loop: CASSLDPGDTQYF. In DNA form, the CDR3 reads TGTGCCAGCAGCTTGGACCCAGGAGATACGCAGTATTTT. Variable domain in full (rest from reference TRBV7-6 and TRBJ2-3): GAGVSQSPRYKVTKRGQDVALRCDPISGHVSLYWYRQALGQGPEFLTYFNYEAQQDKSGLPNDRFSAERPEGSISTLTIQRTEQRDSAMYRCASSLDPGDTQYFGPGTRLTVL.

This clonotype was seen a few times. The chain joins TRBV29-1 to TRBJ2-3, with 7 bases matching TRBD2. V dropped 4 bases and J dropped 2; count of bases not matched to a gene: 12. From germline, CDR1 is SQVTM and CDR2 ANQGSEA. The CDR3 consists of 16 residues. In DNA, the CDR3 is TGCAGCGTTGGAGTTCGACTGGCGGGGGTCACAGATACGCAGTATTTT. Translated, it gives CSVGVRLAGVTDTQYF.

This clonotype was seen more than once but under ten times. The DNA of the CDR3 is TGTGCCAGCAGTTTTTCCGGGACTAGCGGGGCTACAAACACCGGGGAGCTGTTTTTT. This codes for CASSFSGTSGATNTGELFF. The rearrangement joins TRBV6-5 to TRBJ2-2; 13 nucleotides agree with TRBD2. In germline, CDR1 is MNHEY, CDR2 SVGAGI. The CDR3 contains 19 residues. J was trimmed by 2 bases and V by 4 bases; bases with no gene match: 10.